This record covers a single T cell receptor beta chain. TCRdb re-derived calls from the 5' RACE reads in MiXCR, one entry per CDR3 protein. The table shows 570,000 or so distinct CDR3 sequences, with 9.6% occurring only once. This sample is part of a study of identical twins. Unmatched junction bases numbered 7, after V lost 4 bases and J lost 6 bases. Germline CDR1 is SEHNR and CDR2 is FQNEAQ (reference sequence). CDR3 length: 15 residues. These sequences were also reported in another study, on yellow fever vaccine responses in identical twins.

The chain has TRBV7-9 and TRBJ2-1, with TRBD1 matching over 9 bases. Sample: PBMCs. The source of this sequence is a woman in her late teens or twenties in good health. CDR3 amino acids: CASSYGQGRFNEQFF. CDR3 sequence (DNA): TGTGCCAGCAGCTATGGACAGGGGCGTTTCAATGAGCAGTTCTTC.